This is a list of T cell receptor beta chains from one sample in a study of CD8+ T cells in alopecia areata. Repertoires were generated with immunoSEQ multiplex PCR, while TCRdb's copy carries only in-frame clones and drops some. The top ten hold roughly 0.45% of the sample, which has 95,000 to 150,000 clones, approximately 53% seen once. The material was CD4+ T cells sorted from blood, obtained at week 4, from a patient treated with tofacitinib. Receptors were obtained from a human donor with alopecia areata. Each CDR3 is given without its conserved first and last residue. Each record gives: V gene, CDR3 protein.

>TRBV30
AWSAPVAGNYGYT
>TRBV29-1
SVGRGTLQRDEQF
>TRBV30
AWTWDQVDTEAF
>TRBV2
ASSEVETQY
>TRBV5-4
ASSLRDGEKLF
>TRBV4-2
ASSQELPGGGNYGYT
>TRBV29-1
SVERGRETQY
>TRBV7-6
ASSPGLAGDNEQF
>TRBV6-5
ASSYRGPQETQY
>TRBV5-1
ASSFGYSYGYT
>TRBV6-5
ASSSPTGVNSPLH
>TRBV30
AWSVGAAF
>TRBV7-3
ASSLSGGAPGELF
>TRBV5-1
ASSPGRETQY
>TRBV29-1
SVLPGQPPTEAF
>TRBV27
ASRGRDFYEQY
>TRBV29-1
SVKGGLAGSGANVLT
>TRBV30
AWSLRGPTEAF
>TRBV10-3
AIRWQNTGELF
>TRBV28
ASSLNGRGGNQPQH
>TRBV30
AWRAKDGTGWGELF
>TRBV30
AWKDRDLANYGYT
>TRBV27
ASSLFGISVTEQF
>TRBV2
ASSPGTSGSTDTQY
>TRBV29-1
SVGRMVSEDTQY
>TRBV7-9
ASSSNSGGYGYT
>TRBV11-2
ASSLVGTEQY
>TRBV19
ASSIRVRSTDTQY
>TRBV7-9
ASRPQNTEAF
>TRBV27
ASSPTSRGRSSGANVLT
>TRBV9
ASSVEGGPSNEQY
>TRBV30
AWSLQGYGYT
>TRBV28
ASRMTVTSGAF
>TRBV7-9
ASSSRDGAREQY
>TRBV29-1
SVESSYEQY
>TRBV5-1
ASSPTGGGYGYT
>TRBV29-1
SVPGAGDTEAF
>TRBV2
ASSVGRATEAF
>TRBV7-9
ASSRGLAGIKTDTQY
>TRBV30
AWSQTVDGQPQH
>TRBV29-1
SVGDRILNEQY
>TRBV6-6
AIRTGQHDQPQH